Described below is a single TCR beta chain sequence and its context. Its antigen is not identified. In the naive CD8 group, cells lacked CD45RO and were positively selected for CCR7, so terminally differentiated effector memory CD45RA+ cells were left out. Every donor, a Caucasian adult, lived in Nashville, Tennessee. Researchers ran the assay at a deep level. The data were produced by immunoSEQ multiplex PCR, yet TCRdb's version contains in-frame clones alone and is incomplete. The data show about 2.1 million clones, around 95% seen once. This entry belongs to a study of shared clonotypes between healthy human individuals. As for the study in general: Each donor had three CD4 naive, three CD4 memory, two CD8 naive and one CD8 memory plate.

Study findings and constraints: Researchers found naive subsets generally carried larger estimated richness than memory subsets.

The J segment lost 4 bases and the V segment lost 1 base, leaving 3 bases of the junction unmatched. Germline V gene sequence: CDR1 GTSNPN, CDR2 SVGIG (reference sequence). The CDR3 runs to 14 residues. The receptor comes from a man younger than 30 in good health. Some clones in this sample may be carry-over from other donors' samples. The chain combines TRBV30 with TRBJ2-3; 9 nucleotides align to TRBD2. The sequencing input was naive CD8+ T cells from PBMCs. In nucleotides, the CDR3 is TGTGCCTGGAGTGGAGGGACTAGCCCAGATACGCAGTATTTT. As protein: CAWSGGTSPDTQYF.